This TCR beta chain was identified in a study of CXCR3-negative and CXCR3-positive naive CD8 T cells. The germline CDR1 and CDR2 sequences are SEHNR and FQNEAQ (reference sequence). The length of the CDR3 is 14 residues. Libraries were UMI-labeled 5' RACE TRB cDNA. TCRdb re-called the 5' RACE reads and catalogs CDR3 proteins one per entry, DNA excluded. Its table records about 38,000 distinct CDR3 sequences. This TCR was sampled from a human donor in good health. Some clones in this sample may be carry-over from other donors' samples. The chain employs TRBV7-9 and TRBJ2-1. Source material: memory CD8+ T cells from blood. CDR3 sequence: CASNQQGLHNEQLF.